Reported below is one TCR beta chain. What it binds is not known. The data are from a study of vaccination effects on CD4 cells after COVID-19. Study as a whole: Wells containing two million PBMC each were cultured with about 9 IU/ml IL-2 and about 9.7 ug/ml peptides. Findings and caveats of the study: In people who had recovered, most post-vaccine spike-reactive clones were new vaccine-induced clones. In the late period after vaccination, infection- and vaccine-induced clones contracted markedly.

Having been cultured for less than 13 days, the cells underwent CD4+ T cell isolation. This individual contracted SARS-CoV-2 between March and December 2020, as verified by PCR. Subjects were given two BNT162b2 or mRNA-1273 vaccine doses. The V end lost 2 bases, the J end lost 0 bases, and 7 bases lay between the germline ends. This CDR3 has 15 residues. Looked up from germline, CDR1 is MNHEY and CDR2 is SMNVEV (reference sequence). Profiling relied on immunoSEQ multiplex PCR, and the TCRdb table lists in-frame clones only, not all of them. The repertoire holds around 50,000 clones, about four fifths seen once, with approximately 5.4% in the top ten.

This sequence originates from a human donor who had a prior SARS-CoV-2 infection. The material was CD4+ T cells from PBMCs cultured without peptide, obtained after COVID-19 vaccination. The rearrangement links TRBV27 to TRBJ2-2, with D possibly matching TRBD2 (5 bases). The CDR3 DNA reads as TGTGCCAGCAGTTTAAAAGCGGCGAACACCGGGGAGCTGTTTTTT. The encoded protein is CASSLKAANTGELFF.